Listed below are T cell receptor beta chains from one sample, sequenced in a study of cytomegalovirus exposure and HLA in healthy donors. Data came from immunoSEQ multiplex PCR; TCRdb stores just in-frame clones and leaves some out. The sample carries 60,000 to 85,000 clones, 95% to 96% recorded once. The sequenced material came from PBMCs. These receptors came from a young woman in good health and CMV-seropositive. The CDR3 runs from the conserved cysteine through the conserved F or W. Each record gives: D gene, J gene, V gene, clone size, CDR3 DNA, CDR3 protein. D genes are given only for firm matches. Clone sizes are given selectively: once, few, many, or a class where the clone is expanded.

TRBD2 TRBJ2-7 TRBV11-3 NA TGTGCCAGCAAGTCACTAGCGGGAGGCGAGCAGTACTTC CASKSLAGGEQYF
TRBD1 TRBJ1-2 TRBV6-5 NA TGTGCCAGCAGTTCGACAGGGACAGCCGTGGGAGGCTACACCTTC CASSSTGTAVGGYTF
NA TRBJ2-3 TRBV11-2 NA TGTGCCAGCAGCTCGACTGAGGGGGAGCTAGCGGACGCGCCAGATACGCAGTATTTT CASSSTEGELADAPDTQYF
TRBD1 TRBJ1-2 TRBV7-9 NA TGTGCCAGCAGCTTCCGGGACAGGGATGGCTACACCTTC CASSFRDRDGYTF
TRBD2 TRBJ2-2 TRBV9 NA TGTGCCAGCGGAAGCGGGAGGGTCACCGGGGAGCTGTTTTTT CASGSGRVTGELFF
TRBD1 TRBJ1-5 TRBV2 few TGTGCCAGCAGTGTTCGACAGGGGATTCAGCCCCAGCATTTT CASSVRQGIQPQHF
NA TRBJ2-5 TRBV30 NA TGTGCCTCAGGAGTAGGGGCACTGGAGGAGACCCAGTACTTC CASGVGALEETQYF
NA TRBJ2-2 TRBV19 NA TGTGCCAGTAGTATAGTTATGGCCACCGGGGAGCTGTTTTTT CASSIVMATGELFF
TRBD2 TRBJ2-3 TRBV19 NA TGTGCCAGCACCTCCGGGGGGGTCTACACAGATACGCAGTATTTT CASTSGGVYTDTQYF
TRBD1 TRBJ2-1 TRBV7-2 NA TGTGCCAGCAGCTCCGCCGGGACAGCATTCCTTTACAATGAGCAGTTCTTC CASSSAGTAFLYNEQFF
NA TRBJ2-5 TRBV11-2 NA TGTGCCAGCAGCTTAGATTTCGGGGGTGCTAATCCGGGGGACCAGTACTTC CASSLDFGGANPGDQYF
TRBD1 TRBJ1-1 TRBV7-2 NA TGTGCCAGCAGCTTAGCCCCGACAGGGCTGGGGAACACTGAAGCTTTCTTT CASSLAPTGLGNTEAFF
TRBD2 TRBJ2-1 TRBV29-1 NA TGCAGCGTTGAAGATACCGGGACTAGCGGCGACAATGAGCAGTTCTTC CSVEDTGTSGDNEQFF
TRBD1 TRBJ1-1 TRBV30 NA TGTGCCTGGAGTGTACCAGGGGGCAAAGGAGGCACTGAAGCTTTCTTT CAWSVPGGKGGTEAFF